This T cell receptor beta chain is from a study of tissue T cells after allogeneic stem cell transplantation. Sequencing used immunoSEQ multiplex PCR; TCRdb keeps in-frame clones, though not all of them. Among several thousand clones listed, 76% were seen once. Trimming left V 5 bases short and J 0 bases short, with 19 bases between. The CDR3 contains 17 residues. In germline, CDR1 is SGHNT, CDR2 YENEEA. The genes are TRBV11-3 and TRBJ1-1; D possibly corresponds to TRBD1 (5 bases). The TCR sequence derives from a man aged 35 to 69 who later had graft-versus-host disease after an allogeneic stem cell transplant. The sequencing here drew on blood, taken before transplantation. The DNA of the CDR3 is TGTGCCAGCAGCCCAAGGGCGTGGGAAGGGGTGAACACTGAAGCTTTCTTT. Translated: CASSPRAWEGVNTEAFF.